The 27 T cell receptor beta chains listed next were all sequenced from one sample in a study of OX40 agonist ivuxolimab in advanced cancers. Assay: immunoSEQ multiplex PCR; the TCRdb copy retains only in-frame clones and omits some. The sample lists 50,000 to 80,000 clones; about 81% were seen once. The material sequenced was CD4+ or CD8+ T cells sorted from blood, taken in a trial of the OX40 agonist ivuxolimab. All receptors derive from an adult with an advanced solid tumor such as melanoma, head and neck, liver or kidney cancer.

This chain links TRBV4-1 with TRBJ2-1, with D maybe TRBD2 (5 bases). Trimming took off 3 bases at V and 7 bases at J, with 19 bases between the two ends. The CDR3 loop spans 16 amino acids. Germline CDR1 MGHRA, CDR2 YSYEKL. DNA for the CDR3: TGCGCCAGCAGCCAGCCCGCACAAGGGAGATTAAATGAGCAGTTCTTC. Encoded protein: CASSQPAQGRLNEQFF.

This clone was detected a few times. The chain employs TRBV7-8 and TRBJ2-7, with no clear D. V was shortened by 2 bases and J by 2 bases, with 22 bases between the two germline ends. Germline assignment: CDR1 SGHVS and CDR2 FQNEAQ. The CDR3 is 18 residues long. The DNA for the CDR3 is TGTGCCAGCAGCTTAACCCATCATGGCAACATCGTGCCCTACGAGCAGTACTTC. Its translation: CASSLTHHGNIVPYEQYF.

CDR3 residues: CASSSKGYGEQYF. CDR3 sequence (DNA): TGTGCCAGCTCATCAAAAGGGTATGGCGAGCAGTACTTC. The chain employs TRBV18 and TRBJ2-7; no clear D gene. V was trimmed by 5 bases and J by 6 bases, leaving 14 bases between them. The CDR3 covers 13 residues. Germline values: CDR1 KGHSH, CDR2 LQKENI.

V and J are TRBV5-1 and TRBJ2-7; 7 bases line up with TRBD1. The CDR3 spans 14 residues. Germline V gene lookup returns CDR1 SGHRS and CDR2 YFSETQ. The V gene end was trimmed by 3 bases and the J gene end by 3 bases; junction bases not matched to a gene: 6. The CDR3, as DNA: TGCGCCAGCAGCTATGACAGGGAAGTCTACGAGCAGTACTTC. Translating it yields CASSYDREVYEQYF.

The chain combines TRBV5-4 with TRBJ2-2; D might be TRBD2 (6 bases). The CDR3 has 16 residues. The V gene lost 5 bases and the J gene lost 3 bases, with 17 bases spanning the gap. The germline gives CDR1 SGHNT, CDR2 YYREEE (reference sequence). CDR3 sequence (DNA): TGTGCCAGCAGACGGTCCACTAGCCGGGACACCGGGGAGCTGTTTTTT. Its protein is CASRRSTSRDTGELFF.

The gene calls are TRBV7-2 and TRBJ2-1; 9 bases line up with TRBD1. CDR1 is SGHTA and CDR2 is FQGNSA in the germline V gene. With 5 bases clipped from V and 5 bases from J, the junction kept 7 bases outside the gene matches. The CDR3 spans 15 residues. The CDR3 loop is CASSATGGRDNEQFF. CDR3 in DNA: TGTGCCAGCAGCGCGACAGGGGGGCGGGACAATGAGCAGTTCTTC.

The chain carries TRBV9 and TRBJ1-1, with 11 nucleotides matching TRBD1. The germline V gene encodes CDR1 SGDLS and CDR2 YYNGEE. Trimming at V came to 4 bases and at J to 4 bases, leaving 6 bases not matched to a gene. This CDR3 region has 15 residues. The CDR3 region has the DNA TGTGCCAGCAGCTCGAGGGGGACAGGGGGCACTGAAGCTTTCTTT. This gives the protein CASSSRGTGGTEAFF.

The chain carries TRBV9 and TRBJ2-2; 9 nucleotides match TRBD1. The CDR3 spans 19 residues. J lost 3 bases, V lost 1 base, and 13 bases had no gene match. Germline CDR1 SGDLS, CDR2 YYNGEE. CDR3 sequence: CASSVRSWGQGYDTGELFF. The CDR3 coding sequence is TGTGCCAGCAGCGTACGGTCCTGGGGACAGGGCTACGACACCGGGGAGCTGTTTTTT.

This clone has a handful of counts. The genes are TRBV19 and TRBJ1-5, with a possible D match to TRBD1 (6 bases). Trimming shortened V by 9 bases and J by 5 bases, and 14 bases separated the two germline ends. Per germline, CDR1 LNHDA and CDR2 SQIVND (reference sequence). This CDR3 has 13 amino acids. CDR3 sequence: CASNTGKDQPQHF. The CDR3 nucleotides are TGTGCCAGCAACACAGGGAAAGATCAGCCCCAGCATTTT.

In DNA form, the CDR3 reads TGTGCCAGCAGCTTAGCGGGGCGAGGAATAAATGAAAAACTGTTTTTT. Amino acid sequence: CASSLAGRGINEKLFF. The rearrangement links TRBV7-9 to TRBJ1-4; D may be TRBD1 (5 bases). Germline V CDR1 and CDR2: SEHNR, FQNEAQ (reference sequence). Trimming left V 0 bases short and J 5 bases short, with 13 bases between. This CDR3 region has 16 residues.

This rearrangement joins TRBV28 to TRBJ1-1; D is ambiguous. The germline gives CDR1 MDHEN, CDR2 SYDVKM. V lost 5 bases, J lost 0 bases, and 7 bases lay in between. This CDR3 contains 13 residues. In DNA form, the CDR3 reads TGTGCCAGCAGTAATCCCCTGAACACTGAAGCTTTCTTT. It yields the protein CASSNPLNTEAFF. Full variable domain (remainder filled in from reference TRBV28 and TRBJ1-1): DVKVTQSSRYLVKRTGEKVFLECVQDMDHENMFWYRQDPGLGLRLIYFSYDVKMKEKGDIPEGYSVSREKKERFSLILESASTNQTSMYLCASSNPLNTEAFFGQGTRLTVV.

The genes are TRBV5-4 and TRBJ1-1; D is ambiguous. Looked up from germline, CDR1 is SGHNT and CDR2 is YYREEE (reference sequence). CDR3 length equals 13 residues. Trimming removed 2 bases from V and 5 bases from J, with 10 bases in between. This CDR3 is CASSLPGLTEAFF. CDR3 nucleotide sequence: TGTGCCAGCAGCTTACCAGGCCTTACTGAAGCTTTCTTT. Full variable domain (missing parts from reference TRBV5-4 and TRBJ1-1): ETGVTQSPTHLIKTRGQQVTLRCSSQSGHNTVSWYQQALGQGPQFIFQYYREEENGRGNFPPRFSGLQFPNYSSELNVNALELDDSALYLCASSLPGLTEAFFGQGTRLTVV.

The V gene is TRBV27, the J gene TRBJ2-1; no definite D call. The germline gives CDR1 MNHEY, CDR2 SMNVEV (reference sequence). CDR3 length equals 16 residues. The germline V and J ends were trimmed by 9 bases and 3 bases, with 21 bases remaining between them. In DNA form, the CDR3 reads TGTGCCAGAATCACGGCACTGGCTCCCCTCTACAATGAGCAGTTCTTC. This sequence encodes CARITALAPLYNEQFF.

This sequence joins TRBV5-4 and TRBJ2-1, with D possibly being TRBD1 (6 bases). The V gene's germline CDR1 is SGHNT and CDR2 YYREEE (reference sequence). The CDR3 sequence is 14 residues long. V lost 4 bases and J 3 bases, leaving 11 bases between the germline ends. The CDR3 reads CASSQGIDYNEQFF. The CDR3 DNA is TGTGCCAGCAGCCAGGGGATAGACTACAATGAGCAGTTCTTC.

This chain connects TRBV19 to TRBJ1-2, with 7 nucleotides matching TRBD1. V lost 1 base, J lost 5 bases, and 10 bases stayed unmatched. Germline values: CDR1 LNHDA, CDR2 SQIVND (reference sequence). The CDR3 spans 16 residues. CDR3 residues: CASSIARQGLVYGYTF. CDR3 nucleotide sequence: TGTGCCAGTAGTATAGCCCGACAGGGCTTAGTGTATGGCTACACCTTC.

This CDR3 is CASSSGPSYEQYF. CDR3 DNA sequence: TGTGCCAGCAGCTCGGGGCCCAGCTACGAGCAGTACTTC. This chain uses TRBV13 with TRBJ2-7, with D possibly called TRBD1 or TRBD2 (5 bases each). CDR1 PRHDT and CDR2 FYEKMQ come from the germline V gene (reference sequence). The ends were cut back, 4 bases at V and 3 bases at J, with 10 bases in the middle. The CDR3 loop spans 13 amino acids. Complete variable domain (other parts from reference TRBV13 and TRBJ2-7): AAGVIQSPRHLIKEKRETATLKCYPIPRHDTVYWYQQGPGQDPQFLISFYEKMQSDKGSIPDRFSAQQFSDYHSELNMSSLELGDSALYFCASSSGPSYEQYFGPGTRLTVT.

The chain carries TRBV7-6 and TRBJ2-2; unclear D gene. CDR1 is SGHVS and CDR2 is FNYEAQ in the germline V gene. CDR3 length: 15 amino acids. The V end lost 5 bases, the J end lost 4 bases, and 14 bases lay between the germline ends. The CDR3 reads CASSGSGLVTGELFF. CDR3 bases: TGTGCCAGCAGCGGATCGGGTTTGGTCACCGGGGAGCTGTTTTTT.

V usage is TRBV5-1 and J usage is TRBJ2-7; D gene uncertain. The V gene's germline CDR1 is SGHRS and CDR2 YFSETQ. The CDR3 runs to 17 residues. The V gene lost 3 bases and the J gene lost 0 bases, with 19 bases spanning the gap. CDR3 DNA: TGCGCCAGCAGCTCTTTCACTTCAGGCGCGATCTCCTACGAGCAGTACTTC. Translated, it gives CASSSFTSGAISYEQYF.

CDR3 amino acids: CASSRQGTEAFF. The CDR3 DNA reads TGTGCCAGCAGTCGACAGGGCACTGAAGCTTTCTTT. The V gene is TRBV2, the J gene TRBJ1-1, with TRBD1 matching over 7 bases. This CDR3 has 12 residues. V trimming: 5 bases; J trimming: 4 bases; junction bases outside the gene matches: 1. CDR1 is SNHLY, CDR2 FYNNEI, per germline.

This clone appeared once. The chain links TRBV6-6 to TRBJ2-1; no definite D call. Germline V gives CDR1 MNHNY, CDR2 SVGAGI (reference sequence). The CDR3 contains 13 residues. The V end lost 8 bases, the J end lost 1 base, and 9 bases lay between the germline ends. CDR3 amino acids: CASGPDSYNEQFF. The CDR3 DNA is TGTGCCAGCGGCCCGGATTCCTACAATGAGCAGTTCTTC.

The rearrangement joins TRBV5-4 to TRBJ2-2, with TRBD2 matching 14 bases. The V gene's germline CDR1 is SGHNT and CDR2 YYREEE (reference sequence). There are 16 residues in the CDR3. Unmatched junction bases numbered 4, after V lost 3 bases and J lost 6 bases. CDR3 coding DNA: TGTGCCAGCAGCTCTGGGACTAGCGGGAGTCCCGGGGAGCTGTTTTTT. This codes for CASSSGTSGSPGELFF.

The J gene is TRBJ1-6, the V gene TRBV14; D not certain. The germline V gene has CDR1 SGHDN and CDR2 FVKESK. The CDR3 loop spans 15 amino acids. V was cut by 0 bases and J by 10 bases, with 13 bases left in between. CDR3 amino acids: CASSQDQELYSPLHF. The CDR3 DNA reads TGTGCCAGCAGCCAAGACCAGGAGCTTTACTCACCCCTCCACTTT.

The chain links TRBV9 to TRBJ2-3; a possible D gene is TRBD2 (5 bases). Looked up from germline, CDR1 is SGDLS and CDR2 is YYNGEE. The ends were cut back, 0 bases at V and 4 bases at J, with 12 bases in the middle. The CDR3 sequence is 15 residues long. The CDR3 spells CASSVGPGSSDTQYF. In DNA form, the CDR3 reads TGTGCCAGCAGCGTAGGGCCGGGATCATCAGATACGCAGTATTTT.

The rearrangement joins TRBV10-1 to TRBJ1-1; D is ambiguous. The CDR3 is 14 amino acids. The V gene lost 5 bases and the J gene lost 3 bases, with 13 bases spanning the gap. Germline loops: CDR1 WNHNN, CDR2 SYGVQD (reference sequence). The CDR3 spells CASSKTPAYTEAFF. DNA for the CDR3: TGCGCCAGCAGTAAAACCCCGGCTTACACTGAAGCTTTCTTT.

As concerns this clone: The conserved closing phenylalanine or tryptophan is absent in this CDR3, likely reflecting a read error. The chain links TRBV30 to TRBJ2-7; D gene ambiguous. Trimming pared 0 bases from V and 2 bases from J, leaving 5 bases between. The length of the CDR3 is 12 residues. Germline assignment: CDR1 GTSNPN and CDR2 SVGIG (reference sequence). CDR3 loop: CAWSVSPYEQYL. The CDR3 DNA follows: TGTGCCTGGAGTGTAAGTCCCTACGAGCAGTACCTC.

J is TRBJ2-3 and V is TRBV30; a possible D gene is TRBD2 (5 bases). Germline values: CDR1 GTSNPN, CDR2 SVGIG (reference sequence). The CDR3 is made up of 13 amino acids. V was cut by 3 bases and J by 4 bases, with 11 bases left in between. CDR3 bases: TGTGCCTGGAGAAGAGGGTTCCCAGATACGCAGTATTTT. Its translation is CAWRRGFPDTQYF. Complete variable domain (other parts from reference TRBV30 and TRBJ2-3): SQTIHQWPATLVQPVGSPLSLECTVEGTSNPNLYWYRQAAGRGLQLLFYSVGIGQISSEVPQNLSASRPQDRQFILSSKKLLLSDSGFYLCAWRRGFPDTQYFGPGTRLTVL.

There are a few counts of this clone. The chain has TRBV6-6 and TRBJ1-6, with D perhaps matching TRBD1 (5 bases). V was clipped by 8 bases and J by 13 bases, with 18 bases between them. CDR1 and CDR2 (germline): MNHNY, SVGAGI (reference sequence). This CDR3 comprises 13 residues. Here the CDR3 reads CASQVQGRVPLHF. CDR3 sequence (DNA): TGTGCCAGCCAGGTGCAGGGCCGGGTCCCCCTCCACTTT.